The 10 T cell receptor beta chains below were found in one sample sequenced in a study of blood T cell repertoires in COVID-19. This table comes from immunoSEQ multiplex PCR, and its TCRdb copy is limited to in-frame clones, with some not included. Here the sample spans 250,000 to 350,000 clones, roughly 90% being singletons. Material for sequencing was PBMCs or T cells enriched from blood (not recorded which). These receptors originate from a woman aged 30 to 39 who had recovered from COVID-19.

This sequence joins TRBV10-1 and TRBJ1-1; 11 bases align to TRBD1. Germline CDR1 WNHNN, CDR2 SYGVQD (reference sequence). CDR3 length equals 12 residues. The trim removed 9 bases at V and 11 bases at J, leaving 8 bases unmatched. The chain's CDR3 is CARDRGLLDAFF. The CDR3 region has the DNA TGCGCCAGGGACAGGGGGCTTTTGGATGCTTTCTTT.

In this sample, this clone turned up once. The chain couples TRBV19 to TRBJ1-5, with D maybe TRBD1 (6 bases). The CDR3 loop spans 14 amino acids. The germline V gene encodes CDR1 LNHDA and CDR2 SQIVND (reference sequence). Trimming took off 6 bases at V and 0 bases at J, with 9 bases between the two ends. CDR3 sequence (DNA): TGTGCCAGTAGACGGACAGCTAGCAATCAGCCCCAGCATTTT. This sequence encodes CASRRTASNQPQHF.

The chain employs TRBV9 and TRBJ2-1, with TRBD1 matching 8 bases. This CDR3 comprises 14 residues. With V trimmed by 2 bases and J by 6 bases, 4 bases remained unmatched. Germline-derived CDR1 and CDR2 are SGDLS and YYNGEE. CDR3 bases: TGTGCCAGCAGCGTCGGACAGGGTTTCAATGAGCAGTTCTTC. It codes for CASSVGQGFNEQFF.

J is TRBJ2-3 and V is TRBV21-1; the table's TRBD1 call for D was not verified on the DNA. TRBV21-1 is labeled a pseudogene. The CDR3 contains 16 residues. This chain's CDR3 is CASSKEGRQGEDTQYF. The CDR3 DNA follows: TGTGCCAGCAGCAAAGAGGGGAGACAGGGGGAAGATACGCAGTATTTT.

The CDR3 loop is CASSLSGTGLREEQYF. The CDR3 DNA follows: TGTGCCAGCAGCCTAAGCGGGACAGGCCTGAGGGAGGAGCAGTACTTC. The chain recombines TRBV7-2 with TRBJ2-7; possible D gene TRBD1, 8 bases. V was pared by 5 bases and J by 7 bases, with 24 bases between. In germline, CDR1 is SGHTA, CDR2 FQGNSA. The CDR3 spans 16 residues. The entire variable domain, with the rest obtained from reference TRBV7-2 and TRBJ2-7, is as follows: GAGVSQSPSNKVTEKGKDVELRCDPISGHTALYWYRQSLGQGLEFLIYFQGNSAPDKSGLPSDRFSAERTGGSVSTLTIQRTQQEDSAVYLCASSLSGTGLREEQYFGPGTRLTVT.

This sequence joins TRBV7-9 and TRBJ1-2; 7 nucleotides match TRBD1. Germline V gene sequence: CDR1 SEHNR, CDR2 FQNEAQ (reference sequence). After removal of 5 bases from V and 2 bases from J, the junction contained 5 bases not matched to a gene. The CDR3 has 14 residues. DNA of the CDR3: TGTGCCAGCAGCCCGACAGGGTTAAACTATGGCTACACCTTC. Translated: CASSPTGLNYGYTF.

The chain carries TRBV24-1 and TRBJ2-1; no clear D. Germline values: CDR1 KGHDR, CDR2 SFDVKD. This CDR3 has 14 residues. Trimming left V 5 bases short and J 1 base short, with 8 bases between. Here the CDR3 reads CATSGAASYNEQFF. CDR3 DNA sequence: TGTGCCACCAGTGGGGCAGCTTCCTACAATGAGCAGTTCTTC.

For this clone: An end of the junction does not agree with germline; a read error may underlie this. At the DNA level, this CDR3 is encoded by other sequences in the same sample as well. V gene TRBV7-9 combines with J gene TRBJ2-7; a weak D match, TRBD2 (5 bases). CDR1 SEHNR and CDR2 FQNEAQ come from the germline V gene (reference sequence). The CDR3 is made up of 13 amino acids. CDR3 sequence (DNA): TGTGCCAGTAGCTCAGGCCCGGGGAACGAGCAGTACTTC. Its protein is CASSSGPGNEQYF. The full variable domain, in which reference TRBV7-9 and TRBJ2-7 provide the parts outside the CDR3, is DTGVSQNPRHKITKRGQNVTFRCDPISEHNRLYWYRQTLGQGPEFLTYFQNEAQLEKSRLLSDRFSAERPKGSFSTLEIQRTEQGDSAMYLCASSSGPGNEQYFGPGTRLTVT.

DNA for the CDR3: TGTGCCAGCGTTATGGGGCAGGGAACCTATGGCTACACCTTC. This gives the protein CASVMGQGTYGYTF. The chain combines TRBV28 with TRBJ1-2; D perhaps matches TRBD1 (5 bases). There are 14 residues in the CDR3. CDR1 is MDHEN and CDR2 is SYDVKM in the germline V gene. V was clipped by 8 bases and J by 4 bases, with 17 bases between them.

This sequence joins TRBV14 and TRBJ2-5; the D gene is possibly TRBD2 (5 bases). V lost 0 bases and J lost 5, with 16 bases in between. Per the germline V gene, CDR1 is SGHDN and CDR2 is FVKESK. The CDR3 is made up of 16 amino acids. CDR3 sequence reads: CASSQEGGSFSETQYF. The CDR3 DNA reads TGTGCCAGCAGCCAAGAAGGTGGGAGTTTTTCGGAGACCCAGTACTTC.